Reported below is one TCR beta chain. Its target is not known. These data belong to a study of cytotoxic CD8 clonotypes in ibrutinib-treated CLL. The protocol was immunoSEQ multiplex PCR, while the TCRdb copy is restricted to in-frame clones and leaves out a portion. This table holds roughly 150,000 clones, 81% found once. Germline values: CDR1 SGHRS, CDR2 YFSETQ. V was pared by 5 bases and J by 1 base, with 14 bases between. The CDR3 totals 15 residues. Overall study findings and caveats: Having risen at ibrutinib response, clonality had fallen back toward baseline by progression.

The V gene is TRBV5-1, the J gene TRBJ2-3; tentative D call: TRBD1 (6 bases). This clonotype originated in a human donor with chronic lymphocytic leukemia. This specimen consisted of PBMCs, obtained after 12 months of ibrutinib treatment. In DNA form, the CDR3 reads TGCGCCAGCAGTCCCGGACAGATTGGCACAGATACGCAGTATTTT. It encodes CASSPGQIGTDTQYF.